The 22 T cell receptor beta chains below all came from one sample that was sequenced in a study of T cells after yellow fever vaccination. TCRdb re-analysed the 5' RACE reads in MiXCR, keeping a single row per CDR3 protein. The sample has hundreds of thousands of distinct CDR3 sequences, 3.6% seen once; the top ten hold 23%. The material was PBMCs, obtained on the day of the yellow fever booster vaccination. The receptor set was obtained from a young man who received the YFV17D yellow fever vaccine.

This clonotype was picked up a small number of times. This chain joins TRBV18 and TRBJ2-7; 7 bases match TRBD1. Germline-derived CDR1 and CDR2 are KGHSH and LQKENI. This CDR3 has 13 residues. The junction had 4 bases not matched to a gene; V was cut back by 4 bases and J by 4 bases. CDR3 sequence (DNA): TGTGCCAGCTCACGGGACAGACAGTACGAGCAGTACTTC. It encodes CASSRDRQYEQYF.

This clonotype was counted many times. The chain's CDR3 is CASSYDSADTQYF. CDR3 sequence (DNA): TGCGCCAGCAGCTACGACTCAGCAGATACGCAGTATTTT. The rearrangement links TRBV5-1 to TRBJ2-3; D call uncertain. This CDR3 contains 13 residues. Germline assignment: CDR1 SGHRS and CDR2 YFSETQ. V shed 3 bases and J shed 4 bases, with 9 bases lying between them.

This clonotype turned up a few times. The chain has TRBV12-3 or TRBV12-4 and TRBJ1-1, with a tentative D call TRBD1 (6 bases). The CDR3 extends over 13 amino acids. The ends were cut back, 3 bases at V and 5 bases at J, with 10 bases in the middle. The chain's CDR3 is CASSLSRGTEAFF. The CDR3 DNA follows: TGTGCCAGCAGTTTGTCCAGGGGAACTGAAGCTTTCTTT.

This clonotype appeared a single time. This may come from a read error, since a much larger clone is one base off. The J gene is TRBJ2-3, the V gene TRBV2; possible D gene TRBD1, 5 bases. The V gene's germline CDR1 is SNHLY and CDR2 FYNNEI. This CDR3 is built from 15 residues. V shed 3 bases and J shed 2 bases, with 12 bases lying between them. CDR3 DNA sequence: TGTGCCAGCAGTGACGATCAGGGCCTCACAGATACGCAGTATTTT. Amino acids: CASSDDQGLTDTQYF.

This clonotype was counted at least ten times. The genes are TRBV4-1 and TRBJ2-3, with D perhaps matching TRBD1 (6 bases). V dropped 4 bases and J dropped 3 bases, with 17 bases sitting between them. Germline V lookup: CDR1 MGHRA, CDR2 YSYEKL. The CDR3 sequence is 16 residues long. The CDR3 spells CASSRYRATGTDTQYF. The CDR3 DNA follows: TGCGCCAGCAGCCGGTACAGGGCGACGGGGACAGATACGCAGTATTTT.

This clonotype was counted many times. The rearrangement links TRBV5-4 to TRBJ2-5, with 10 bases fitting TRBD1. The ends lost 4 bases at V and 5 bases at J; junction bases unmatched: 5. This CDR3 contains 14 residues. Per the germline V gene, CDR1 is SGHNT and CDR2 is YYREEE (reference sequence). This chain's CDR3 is CASSRQGAGETQYF. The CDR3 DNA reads TGTGCCAGCAGCCGACAGGGGGCGGGGGAGACCCAGTACTTC.

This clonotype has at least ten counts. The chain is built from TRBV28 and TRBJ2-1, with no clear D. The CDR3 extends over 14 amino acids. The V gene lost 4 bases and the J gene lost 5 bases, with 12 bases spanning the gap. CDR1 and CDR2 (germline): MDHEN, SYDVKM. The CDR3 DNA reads TGTGCCAGCAGTTGGTCAGCAGGCCACAATGAGCAGTTCTTC. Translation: CASSWSAGHNEQFF.

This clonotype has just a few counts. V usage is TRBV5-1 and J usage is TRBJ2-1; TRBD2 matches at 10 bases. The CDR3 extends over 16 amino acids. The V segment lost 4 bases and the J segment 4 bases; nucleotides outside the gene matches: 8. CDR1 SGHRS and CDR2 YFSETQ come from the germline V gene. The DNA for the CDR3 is TGCGCCAGCAGCGCCACGACTAGCGGGTATTACAATGAGCAGTTCTTC. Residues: CASSATTSGYYNEQFF.

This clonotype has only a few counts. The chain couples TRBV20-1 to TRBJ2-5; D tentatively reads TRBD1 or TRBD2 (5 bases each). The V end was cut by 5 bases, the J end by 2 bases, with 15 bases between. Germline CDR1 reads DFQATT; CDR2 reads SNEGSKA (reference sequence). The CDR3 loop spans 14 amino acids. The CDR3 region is CSALPGTRQETQYF. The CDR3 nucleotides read TGCAGTGCTCTTCCAGGGACGAGGCAAGAGACCCAGTACTTC.

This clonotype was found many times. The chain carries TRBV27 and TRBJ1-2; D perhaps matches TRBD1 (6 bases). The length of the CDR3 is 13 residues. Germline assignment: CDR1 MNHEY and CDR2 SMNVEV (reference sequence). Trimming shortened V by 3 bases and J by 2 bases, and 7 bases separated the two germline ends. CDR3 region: CASSFGQNYGYTF. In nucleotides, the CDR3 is TGTGCCAGCAGTTTTGGACAGAACTATGGCTACACCTTC.

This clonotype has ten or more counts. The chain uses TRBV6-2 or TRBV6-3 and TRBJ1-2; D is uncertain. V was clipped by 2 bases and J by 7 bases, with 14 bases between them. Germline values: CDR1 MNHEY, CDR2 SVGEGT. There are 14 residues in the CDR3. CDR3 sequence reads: CASSYQTGGSGYTF. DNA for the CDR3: TGTGCCAGCAGTTACCAGACGGGAGGATCTGGCTACACCTTC.

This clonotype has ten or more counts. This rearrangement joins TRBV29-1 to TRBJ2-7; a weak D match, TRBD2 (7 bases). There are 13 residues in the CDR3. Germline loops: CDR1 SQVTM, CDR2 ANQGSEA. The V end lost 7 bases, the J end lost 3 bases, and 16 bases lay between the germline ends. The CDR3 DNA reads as TGCAGCGCAAAACAGGGAGGGTGCTACGAGCAGTACGTC. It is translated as CSAKQGGCYEQYV.

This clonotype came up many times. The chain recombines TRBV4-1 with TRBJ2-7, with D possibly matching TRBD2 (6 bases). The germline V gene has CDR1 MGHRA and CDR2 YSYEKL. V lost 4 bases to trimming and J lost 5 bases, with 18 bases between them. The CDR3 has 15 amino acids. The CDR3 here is CASSLKAGGRDEQYV. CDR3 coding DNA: TGCGCCAGCAGCCTGAAAGCCGGGGGACGGGACGAGCAGTACGTC.

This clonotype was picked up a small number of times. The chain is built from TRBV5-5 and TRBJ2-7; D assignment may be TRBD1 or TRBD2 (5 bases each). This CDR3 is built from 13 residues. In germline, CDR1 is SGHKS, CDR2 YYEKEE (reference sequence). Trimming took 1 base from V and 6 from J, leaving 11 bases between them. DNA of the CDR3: TGTGCCAGCAGCTTGACTAGGGGTACCGAGCAGTACGTC. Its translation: CASSLTRGTEQYV.

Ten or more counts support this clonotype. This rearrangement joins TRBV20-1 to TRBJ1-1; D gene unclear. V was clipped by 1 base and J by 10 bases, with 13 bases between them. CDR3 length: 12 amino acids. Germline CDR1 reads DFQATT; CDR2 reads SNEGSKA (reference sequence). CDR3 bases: TGCAGTGCTAGAGTGGCGACCGGTCGAGCTTTCTTT. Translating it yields CSARVATGRAFF.

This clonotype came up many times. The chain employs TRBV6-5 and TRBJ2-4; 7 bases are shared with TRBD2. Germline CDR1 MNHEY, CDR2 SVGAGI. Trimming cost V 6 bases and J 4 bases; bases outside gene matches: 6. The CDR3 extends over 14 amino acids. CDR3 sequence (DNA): TGTGCCAGCAGCCGGGCAGCGGGGAAAAACATTCAGTACTTC. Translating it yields CASSRAAGKNIQYF.

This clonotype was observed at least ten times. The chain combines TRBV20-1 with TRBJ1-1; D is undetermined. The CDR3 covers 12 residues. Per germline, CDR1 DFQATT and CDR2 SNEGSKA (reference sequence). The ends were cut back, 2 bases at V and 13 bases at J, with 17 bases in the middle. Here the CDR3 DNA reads TGCAGTGCTAGACCCCTAGGGCAGTACCGTTTCTTT. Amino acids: CSARPLGQYRFF.

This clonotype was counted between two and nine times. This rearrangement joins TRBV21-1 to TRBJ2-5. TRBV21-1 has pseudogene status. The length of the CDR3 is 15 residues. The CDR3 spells CASSIPGVSQETQYF. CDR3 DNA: TGTGCCAGCAGCATACCTGGGGTTTCCCAAGAGACCCAGTACTTC.

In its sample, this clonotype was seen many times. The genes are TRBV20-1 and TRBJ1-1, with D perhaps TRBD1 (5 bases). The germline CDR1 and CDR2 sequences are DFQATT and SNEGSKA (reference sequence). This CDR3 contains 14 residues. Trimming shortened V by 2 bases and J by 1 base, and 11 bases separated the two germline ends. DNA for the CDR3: TGCAGTGCTAGACAGGGCACAAGGAACACTGAAGCTTTCTTT. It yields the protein CSARQGTRNTEAFF.

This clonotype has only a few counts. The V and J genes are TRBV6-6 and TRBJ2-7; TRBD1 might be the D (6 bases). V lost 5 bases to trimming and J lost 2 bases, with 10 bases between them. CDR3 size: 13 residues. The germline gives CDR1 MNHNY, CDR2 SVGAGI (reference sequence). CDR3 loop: CASSPGQPYEQYV. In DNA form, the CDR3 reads TGTGCCAGCAGTCCCGGACAGCCCTACGAGCAGTACGTC.

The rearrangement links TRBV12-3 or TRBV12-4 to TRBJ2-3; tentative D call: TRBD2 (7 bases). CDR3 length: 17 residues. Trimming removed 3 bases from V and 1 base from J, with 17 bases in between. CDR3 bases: TGTGCCAGCAGTTTGGTTGGGGGCGGGGGAGGCACAGATACGCAGTATTTT. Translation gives CASSLVGGGGGTDTQYF.

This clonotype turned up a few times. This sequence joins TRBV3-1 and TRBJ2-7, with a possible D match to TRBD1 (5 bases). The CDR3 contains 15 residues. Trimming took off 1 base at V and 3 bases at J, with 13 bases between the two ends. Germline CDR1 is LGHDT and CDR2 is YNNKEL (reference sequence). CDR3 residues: CASSQVQGPGYEQYF. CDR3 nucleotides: TGTGCCAGCAGCCAAGTTCAGGGCCCTGGCTACGAGCAGTACTTC.